This T cell receptor (beta chain) was profiled in a study of T cells in Graves' hyperthyroidism and ophthalmopathy. A lack of ophthalmopathy progression within 18 months defined stable Graves' hyperthyroidism. V lost 7 bases and J lost 2; bases outside the gene matches: 8. This CDR3 comprises 14 residues. RNA transcripts served as the template for amplifying TCR beta CDR3 regions. First-round RT-PCR with HTBI primers amplified the TCR CDR3 region. TCRdb reprocessed the multiplex PCR reads with MiXCR, giving one entry per CDR3 protein. The sample includes 500,000 to 650,000 distinct CDR3 sequences, 13% to 15% of them seen just once.

V gene TRBV12-3 or TRBV12-4 combines with J gene TRBJ2-7, with 7 positions matching TRBD1. Sequencing was carried out using blood. The TCR sequence derives from a woman in her 40s with Graves' hyperthyroidism. CDR3 bases: TGTGCCAGCACCGGGGACAGTCGGACCTACGAGCAGTACTTC. Amino acids: CASTGDSRTYEQYF.